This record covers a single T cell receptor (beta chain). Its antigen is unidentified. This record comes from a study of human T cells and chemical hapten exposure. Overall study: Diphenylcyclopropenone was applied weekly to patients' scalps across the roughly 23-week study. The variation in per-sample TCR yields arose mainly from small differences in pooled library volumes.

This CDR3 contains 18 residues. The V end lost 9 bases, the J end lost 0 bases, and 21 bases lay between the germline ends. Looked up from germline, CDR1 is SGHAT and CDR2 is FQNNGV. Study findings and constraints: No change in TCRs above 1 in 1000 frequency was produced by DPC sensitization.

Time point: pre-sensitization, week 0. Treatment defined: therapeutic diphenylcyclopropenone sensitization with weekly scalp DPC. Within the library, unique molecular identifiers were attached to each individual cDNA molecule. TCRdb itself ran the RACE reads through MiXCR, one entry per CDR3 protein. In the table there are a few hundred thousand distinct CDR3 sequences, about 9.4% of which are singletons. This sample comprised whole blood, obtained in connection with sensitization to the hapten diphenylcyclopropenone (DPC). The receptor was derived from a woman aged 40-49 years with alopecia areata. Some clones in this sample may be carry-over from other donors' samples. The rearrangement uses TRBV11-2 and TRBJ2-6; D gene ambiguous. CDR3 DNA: TGTGCCAGTAGACGACCGGGCAGCTTCCCCTCTGGGGCCAACGTCCTGACTTTC. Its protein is CASRRPGSFPSGANVLTF.